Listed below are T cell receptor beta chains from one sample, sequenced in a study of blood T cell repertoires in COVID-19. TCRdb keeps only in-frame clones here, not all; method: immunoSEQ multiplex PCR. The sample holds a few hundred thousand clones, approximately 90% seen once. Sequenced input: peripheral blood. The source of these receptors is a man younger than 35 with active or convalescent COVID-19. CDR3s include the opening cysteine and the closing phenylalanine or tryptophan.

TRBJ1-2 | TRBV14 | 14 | CASSLLGTGDGYTF
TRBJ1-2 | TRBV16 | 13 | CASSQGQNYGYTF
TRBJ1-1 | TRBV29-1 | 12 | CSATGVNTEAFF
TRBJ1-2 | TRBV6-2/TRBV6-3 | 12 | CASSFRVGGYTF
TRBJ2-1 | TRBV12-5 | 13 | CASGLGLDNEQFF
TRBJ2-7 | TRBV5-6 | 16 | CASRLRTGTGRNEQYF
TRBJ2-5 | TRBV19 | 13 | CASSTRGQETQYF
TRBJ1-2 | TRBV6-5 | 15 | CASTRSGGVNYGYTF
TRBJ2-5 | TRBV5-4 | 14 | CASSLAGGEETQYF
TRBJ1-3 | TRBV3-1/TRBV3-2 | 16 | CASSQDRSGAGNTIYF
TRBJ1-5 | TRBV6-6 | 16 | CAIWDSDRGRNQPQHF
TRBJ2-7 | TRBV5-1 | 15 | CASSLLAADDGEQYF
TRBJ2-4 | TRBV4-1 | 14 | CASSQEEAGTIQYF
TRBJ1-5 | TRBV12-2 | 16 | CASRSDVVYAGQPQHF
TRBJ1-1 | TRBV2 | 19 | CASREFTGTGWIRGTEAFF
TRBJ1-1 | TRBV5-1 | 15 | CASRGQGGLGTEAFF
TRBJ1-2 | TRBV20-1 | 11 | CSAKGGHGYTF
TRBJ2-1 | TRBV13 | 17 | CASSLVPPGGSTNEQFF
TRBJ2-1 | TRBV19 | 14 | CASRQAGGPTEQFF
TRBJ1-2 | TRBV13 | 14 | CASSTGGPREGYTF
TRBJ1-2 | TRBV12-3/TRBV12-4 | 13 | CASRYQNNYGYTF
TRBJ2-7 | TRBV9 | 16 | CASSVAGLDSSYEQYF
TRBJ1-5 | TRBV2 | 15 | CASSEWSRGNQPQHF
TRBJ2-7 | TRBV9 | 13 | CASSDDRVYEQYF
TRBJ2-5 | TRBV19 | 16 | CASSIQAGRVGETQYF
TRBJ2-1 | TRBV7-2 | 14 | CASSPFQGYNEQFF
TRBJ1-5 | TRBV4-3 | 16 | CASSQYSGRDNQPQHF
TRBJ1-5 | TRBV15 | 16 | CATSRDSRGSNQPQHF
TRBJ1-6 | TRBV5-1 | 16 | CASTSDPRIYNSPLHF
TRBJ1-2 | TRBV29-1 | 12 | CSVASGQGPSAF
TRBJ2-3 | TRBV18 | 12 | CASSSGSDTQYF
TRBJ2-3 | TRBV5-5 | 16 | CASSQEDRGPTDTQYF
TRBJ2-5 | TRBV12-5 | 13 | CASGRGLQETQYF
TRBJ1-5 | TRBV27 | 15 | CASSPLQRAKQPQHF
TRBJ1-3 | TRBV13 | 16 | CASYELGQPSGNTIYF
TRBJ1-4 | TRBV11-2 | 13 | CASSLSPSEKLFF